This T cell receptor (beta chain) was captured by sequencing in a study of cytomegalovirus exposure and HLA in healthy donors. Both 60 Vbeta primers and 13 Jbeta primers went into the PCR. The protocol was immunoSEQ multiplex PCR, while the TCRdb copy is restricted to in-frame clones and leaves out a portion. Among under 200,000 clones, roughly 85% were seen once, and the ten largest hold 2% to 2.5%. The clonotype comes from a man aged 35-49 years in good health and CMV-seronegative. The source material was PBMCs.

CDR3 DNA: TGTGCCAGCTCGTACAGGGGGCGAGGGCAGCCCCAGCATTTT. Translated: CASSYRGRGQPQHF. The V and J genes are TRBV6-1 and TRBJ1-5, with 9 positions matching TRBD1. This CDR3 comprises 14 residues. J lost 7 bases, V lost 8 bases, and 9 bases had no gene match. CDR1 is MNHNS, CDR2 SASEGT, per germline.